The T cell receptor (beta chain) described here comes from a study of cytomegalovirus exposure and HLA in healthy donors. The PCR had 60 Vbeta and 13 Jbeta primers. Some clones are missing from TCRdb's copy, which holds only in-frame ones; the method was immunoSEQ multiplex PCR. The top ten clones hold around 1.9% of a sample with 150,000 to 200,000 clones, just over 75% of them seen once. The V end was cut by 0 bases, the J end by 9 bases, with 15 bases between. The CDR3 is made up of 15 amino acids. CDR1 and CDR2 from the germline V gene are SGHTA and FQGNSA. The specimen sequenced was PBMCs. The chain carries TRBV7-2 and TRBJ1-5, with D possibly TRBD1 on 6 matching bases. The clonotype originates from a woman aged 25 to 45 in good health and CMV-seropositive. The CDR3 region is CASSLAGGPGGPQHF. The CDR3 nucleotides are TGTGCCAGCAGCTTAGCGGGGGGGCCCGGTGGGCCCCAGCATTTT. Based on the CDR3 plus reference TRBV7-2 and TRBJ1-5, the full variable domain is GAGVSQSPSNKVTEKGKDVELRCDPISGHTALYWYRQSLGQGLEFLIYFQGNSAPDKSGLPSDRFSAERTGGSVSTLTIQRTQQEDSAVYLCASSLAGGPGGPQHFGDGTRLSIL.